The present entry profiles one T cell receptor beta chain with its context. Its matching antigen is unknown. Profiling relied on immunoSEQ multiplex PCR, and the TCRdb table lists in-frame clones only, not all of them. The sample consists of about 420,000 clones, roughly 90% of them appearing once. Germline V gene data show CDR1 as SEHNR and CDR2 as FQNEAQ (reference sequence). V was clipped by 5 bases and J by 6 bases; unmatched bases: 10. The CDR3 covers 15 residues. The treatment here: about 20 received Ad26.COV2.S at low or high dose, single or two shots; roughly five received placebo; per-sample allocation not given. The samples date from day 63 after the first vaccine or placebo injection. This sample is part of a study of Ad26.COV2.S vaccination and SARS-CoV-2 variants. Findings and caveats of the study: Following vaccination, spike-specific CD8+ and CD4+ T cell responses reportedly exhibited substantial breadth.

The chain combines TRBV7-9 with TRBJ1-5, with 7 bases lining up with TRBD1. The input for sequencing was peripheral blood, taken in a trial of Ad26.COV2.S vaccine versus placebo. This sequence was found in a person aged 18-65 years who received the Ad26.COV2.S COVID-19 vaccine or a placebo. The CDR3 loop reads CASSPTGPPGQPQHF. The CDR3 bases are TGTGCCAGCAGCCCGACAGGGCCCCCGGGTCAGCCCCAGCATTTT.